This entry lists 23 T cell receptor beta chains sequenced from one sample in a study of blood T cells in healthy people across ages. Using a J-beta primer mix together with a sample-barcoded 5' primer, a second PCR was run for roughly 6 to 12 cycles. TCRdb processed the 5' RACE reads anew with MiXCR; each CDR3 protein has one entry. The table has around 1,800,000 distinct CDR3 sequences, more than 35% seen once; the top ten hold more than 20%. Sequenced material: blood. The receptors stem from a human donor in good health.

V gene TRBV4-3 combines with J gene TRBJ2-5; maybe TRBD2 (5 bases). Germline V gene sequence: CDR1 LGHNA, CDR2 YSLEER. This CDR3 contains 16 residues. The V end was cut by 1 base, the J end by 0 bases, with 12 bases between. The CDR3 loop reads CASSQGPGLYQETQYF. The CDR3 DNA reads as TGCGCCAGCAGCCAAGGGCCAGGACTGTACCAAGAGACCCAGTACTTC.

As concerns this clonotype: A junction end diverges from the germline sequence, so it may reflect a read error. The V call is TRBV2, the J call TRBJ2-1; D not certain. Looked up from germline, CDR1 is SNHLY and CDR2 is FYNNEI. The CDR3 runs to 14 residues. CDR3 nucleotide sequence: TGCGCCAGCAGTGGACGTAGGTACGTCCATGAGCAGTTCTTC. This encodes CASSGRRYVHEQFF.

This chain uses TRBV4-2 with TRBJ2-7; no reliable D call. Between the trimmed V and J ends, which lost 0 bases and 5 bases, there was a span of 11 bases. Germline loops: CDR1 LGHNA, CDR2 YNFKEQ. The CDR3 is made up of 14 amino acids. CDR3 loop: CASSQEGSADEQYF. The CDR3 coding sequence is TGTGCCAGCAGCCAAGAGGGTTCGGCAGACGAGCAGTACTTC.

The chain couples TRBV4-1 to TRBJ2-3, with 8 bases fitting TRBD2. V trimming: 0 bases; J trimming: 0 bases; junction bases outside the gene matches: 5. The CDR3 extends over 17 amino acids. CDR1 and CDR2 from the germline V gene are MGHRA and YSYEKL. The CDR3 DNA reads TGCGCCAGCAGCCAAGATCCGGGGGGGACCAGCACAGATACGCAGTATTTT. This codes for CASSQDPGGTSTDTQYF.

In this sample, this clonotype turned up a few times. CDR3 sequence: CAISDLSVNEQYF. CDR3 nucleotides: TGTGCCATCTCGGACCTTTCTGTCAACGAGCAGTACTTC. V usage is TRBV10-3 and J usage is TRBJ2-5; D remains unclear. The J call is in doubt because the DNA end fits TRBJ2-7 better. Germline V lookup: CDR1 ENHRY, CDR2 SYGVKD. This CDR3 region has 13 residues.

The genes are TRBV20-1 and TRBJ1-4; no definite D call. Trimming took 7 bases from V and 4 from J, leaving 10 bases between them. Germline CDR1 and CDR2: DFQATT and SNEGSKA (reference sequence). CDR3 length: 12 residues. The CDR3 spells CSVGILNEKLFF. The CDR3 nucleotides are TGCAGTGTGGGAATACTTAATGAAAAACTGTTTTTT.

The sample holds a few counts of this clonotype. The chain links TRBV7-2 to TRBJ1-2, with D possibly matching TRBD1 (5 bases). Germline V lookup: CDR1 SGHTA, CDR2 FQGNSA. The length of the CDR3 is 15 residues. The V end was cut by 1 base, the J end by 8 bases, with 17 bases between. As DNA, the CDR3 is TGTGCCAGCAGCTTAGAACTCCTCAGGGTTAGAGGCTACACCTTC. Translation: CASSLELLRVRGYTF.

V and J are TRBV5-4 and TRBJ2-4; the D gene is possibly TRBD2 (6 bases). The J call may be mistaken, given a closer DNA end match to TRBJ2-7. CDR3 length equals 14 residues. CDR1 SGHNT and CDR2 YYREEE come from the germline V gene (reference sequence). CDR3 region: CASSPAGEVHEQYF. The CDR3 region has the DNA TGTGCCAGCAGCCCCGCCGGGGAGGTGCACGAGCAGTACTTC.

This clonotype showed up just a few times. The rearrangement joins TRBV5-1 to TRBJ1-1; tentative D call: TRBD1 (5 bases). The V gene's germline CDR1 is SGHRS and CDR2 YFSETQ. Trimming took 4 bases from V and 4 from J, leaving 14 bases between them. CDR3 length equals 14 residues. CDR3 sequence (DNA): TGCGCCAGCAGCCCCGGGGCGGTGAGCACTGAAGCTTTCTTT. Its protein product is CASSPGAVSTEAFF.

The CDR3 coding sequence is TGTGCCAGCAGCCTCTCAGTTGGGGGGGCGGAAGATACGCAGTATTTT. This codes for CASSLSVGGAEDTQYF. This chain joins TRBV9 and TRBJ2-3, with D perhaps TRBD2 (7 bases). Germline V gene lookup returns CDR1 SGDLS and CDR2 YYNGEE. Trimming stripped 4 bases from V and 5 bases from J, with 20 bases between. The length of the CDR3 is 16 residues.

This clonotype turned up a few times. J is TRBJ2-3 and V is TRBV7-8; 8 bases match TRBD2. The V gene's germline CDR1 is SGHVS and CDR2 FQNEAQ. The V gene end was trimmed by 8 bases and the J gene end by 0 bases; junction bases not matched to a gene: 7. The CDR3 runs to 15 residues. CDR3 loop: CASGRGGPSTDTQYF. The CDR3 DNA reads TGTGCCAGCGGACGGGGGGGCCCTAGCACAGATACGCAGTATTTT.

The genes are TRBV12-3 or TRBV12-4 and TRBJ2-5; the D is unclear. Trimming removed 8 bases from V and 1 base from J, with 17 bases in between. The CDR3 totals 15 residues. Here the CDR3 DNA reads TGTGCCAGCGGCCTAGGAGTGGGAACCCAAGAGACCCAGTACTTC. Protein product: CASGLGVGTQETQYF.

This clonotype has just a few counts. The rearrangement joins TRBV10-3 to TRBJ2-1; 8 positions match TRBD1. Germline V gives CDR1 ENHRY, CDR2 SYGVKD. With 2 bases clipped from V and 6 bases from J, the junction kept 6 bases outside the gene matches. The CDR3 contains 15 residues. CDR3 bases: TGTGCCATCAGTGAGATACAGGGGGTCGGCAATGAGCAGTTCTTC. Amino acid sequence: CAISEIQGVGNEQFF.

This clonotype was observed many times. The J gene is TRBJ2-7, the V gene TRBV4-2; the D call may be TRBD1 or TRBD2 (5 bases each). CDR1 and CDR2 from the germline V gene are LGHNA and YNFKEQ. There are 18 residues in the CDR3. The V gene lost 1 base and the J gene lost 2 bases, with 21 bases spanning the gap. DNA for the CDR3: TGTGCCAGCAGCCAAGCGCTCAACACCGGGACGGAGGCCTACGAGCAGTACTTC. It yields the protein CASSQALNTGTEAYEQYF.

This clonotype occurred a few times. V gene TRBV10-3 combines with J gene TRBJ2-5; TRBD2 matches 15 bases. The CDR3 has 17 amino acids. The ends lost 4 bases at V and 7 bases at J; junction bases unmatched: 10. CDR1 is ENHRY, CDR2 SYGVKD, per germline. CDR3 bases: TGTGCCATCAGTGTGCTCCGGACTAGCGGGGGGGAAGGGACCCAGTACTTC. Protein sequence: CAISVLRTSGGEGTQYF.

The rearrangement joins TRBV29-1 to TRBJ1-5, with TRBD1 matching over 9 bases. Germline V gene lookup returns CDR1 SQVTM and CDR2 ANQGSEA. The CDR3 is made up of 15 amino acids. Unmatched junction bases numbered 9, after V lost 4 bases and J lost 5 bases. The CDR3 reads CSVVPGTGTDQPQHF. In nucleotides, the CDR3 is TGCAGCGTTGTCCCCGGGACAGGGACTGATCAGCCCCAGCATTTT.

This chain connects TRBV13 to TRBJ1-1; maybe TRBD1 (5 bases). Germline assignment: CDR1 PRHDT and CDR2 FYEKMQ (reference sequence). Trimming shortened V by 1 base and J by 1 base, and 25 bases separated the two germline ends. The CDR3 consists of 20 residues. The CDR3 is CASSLALSGVQGIENTEAFF. The DNA of the CDR3 is TGTGCCAGCAGCTTAGCTTTGTCGGGGGTCCAAGGCATCGAGAACACTGAAGCTTTCTTT.

This clonotype was observed a few times. This sequence joins TRBV15 and TRBJ2-1; perhaps TRBD1 as D (5 bases). V shed 8 bases and J shed 6 bases, with 11 bases lying between them. Germline V gene sequence: CDR1 LNHNV, CDR2 YYDKDF (reference sequence). The CDR3 consists of 12 residues. DNA for the CDR3: TGTGCCACCGGGAATAGGGGCAATGAGCAGTTCTTC. Its protein product is CATGNRGNEQFF. Supplemented by reference TRBV15 and TRBJ2-1, the full variable domain reads DAMVIQNPRYQVTQFGKPVTLSCSQTLNHNVMYWYQQKSSQAPKLLFHYYDKDFNNEADTPDNFQSRRPNTSFCFLDIRSPGLGDTAMYLCATGNRGNEQFFGPGTRLTVL.

The V and J genes are TRBV20-1 and TRBJ2-1; D gene unclear. V lost 7 bases to trimming and J lost 13 bases, with 29 bases between them. Germline V CDR1 and CDR2: DFQATT, SNEGSKA (reference sequence). This CDR3 has 15 residues. CDR3 amino acids: CSGREGSGPKQTQFF. In DNA form, the CDR3 reads TGCAGTGGAAGAGAAGGGTCGGGCCCTAAACAGACCCAGTTCTTC.

Here the CDR3 reads CATSRGEGIYEQYF. CDR3 coding DNA: TGTGCCACCAGCCGAGGTGAAGGAATCTACGAGCAGTACTTC. V and J are TRBV15 and TRBJ2-7; D unclear. Germline V lookup: CDR1 LNHNV, CDR2 YYDKDF (reference sequence). V shed 5 bases and J shed 3 bases, with 14 bases lying between them. The CDR3 extends over 14 amino acids.

The chain's CDR3 is CASSVLGQVNTEAFF. In DNA, the CDR3 is TGTGCCAGCAGCGTCTTGGGACAGGTGAACACTGAAGCTTTCTTT. This rearrangement joins TRBV9 to TRBJ1-1; 8 bases match TRBD1. Trimming at V came to 2 bases and at J to 0 bases, leaving 3 bases not matched to a gene. This CDR3 is built from 15 residues. Germline V gives CDR1 SGDLS, CDR2 YYNGEE.

This clonotype was seen just once. V is TRBV27 and J is TRBJ2-5, with 7 bases matching TRBD2. Germline lookup yields CDR1 MNHEY and CDR2 SMNVEV (reference sequence). J lost 9 bases, V lost 1 base, and 14 bases had no gene match. This CDR3 is 16 amino acids long. The CDR3 region is CASSLYGIGVREAQYF. In nucleotides, the CDR3 is TGTGCCAGCAGTTTATACGGCATTGGGGTTCGGGAGGCCCAGTACTTC.

The chain couples TRBV2 to TRBJ2-3; D uncertain. This CDR3 spans 12 amino acids. V was clipped by 6 bases and J by 6 bases, with 10 bases between them. Germline CDR1 SNHLY, CDR2 FYNNEI. Written as DNA, the CDR3 is TGTGCCAGCAGCGTTGATGTGGATACGCAGTATTTT. Its protein is CASSVDVDTQYF.